This T cell receptor (beta chain) appears in the sequencing data of a study of cytomegalovirus exposure and HLA in healthy donors. 13 Jbeta primers and 60 Vbeta primers were used for the PCR. The assay was immunoSEQ multiplex PCR, and TCRdb's table has in-frame clones only and misses some. The sample carries about 170,000 clones, approximately 78% recorded once. CDR1 is SNHLY and CDR2 is FYNNEI in the germline V gene. V shed 3 bases and J 0 bases; nucleotides not matched to a gene: 6. The length of the CDR3 is 16 residues. This receptor was obtained from a woman in her fifties or sixties in good health and CMV-seropositive. The sample comprised PBMCs. J is TRBJ2-7 and V is TRBV2, with 9 bases that match TRBD2. The CDR3 here is CASSDGLAGSSYEQYF. The CDR3 nucleotides are TGTGCCAGCAGTGATGGGCTAGCGGGGAGCTCCTACGAGCAGTACTTC.